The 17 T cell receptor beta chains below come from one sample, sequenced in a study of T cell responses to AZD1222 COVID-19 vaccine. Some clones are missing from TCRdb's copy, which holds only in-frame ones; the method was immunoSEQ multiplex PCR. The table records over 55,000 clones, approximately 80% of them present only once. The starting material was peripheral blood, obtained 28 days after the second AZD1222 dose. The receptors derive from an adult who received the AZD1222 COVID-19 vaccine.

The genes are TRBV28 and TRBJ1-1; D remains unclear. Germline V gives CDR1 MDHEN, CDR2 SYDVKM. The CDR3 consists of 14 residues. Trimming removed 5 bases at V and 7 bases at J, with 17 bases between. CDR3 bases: TGTGCCAGCAGTCAGGTCAACAGCAAGTTTGAAGCTTTCTTT. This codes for CASSQVNSKFEAFF.

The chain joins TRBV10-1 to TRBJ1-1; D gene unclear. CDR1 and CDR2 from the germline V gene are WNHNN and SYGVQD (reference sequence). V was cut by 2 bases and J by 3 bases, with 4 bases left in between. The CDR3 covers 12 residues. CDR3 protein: CASSEQDTEAFF. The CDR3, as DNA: TGCGCCAGCAGTGAGCAGGACACTGAAGCTTTCTTT.

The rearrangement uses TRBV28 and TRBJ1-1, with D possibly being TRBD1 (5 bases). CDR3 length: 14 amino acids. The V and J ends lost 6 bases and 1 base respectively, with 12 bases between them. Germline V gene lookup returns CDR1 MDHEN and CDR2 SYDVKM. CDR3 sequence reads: CASRRQQSNTEAFF. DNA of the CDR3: TGTGCCAGCAGGCGACAGCAATCGAACACTGAAGCTTTCTTT. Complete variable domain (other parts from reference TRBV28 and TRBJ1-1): DVKVTQSSRYLVKRTGEKVFLECVQDMDHENMFWYRQDPGLGLRLIYFSYDVKMKEKGDIPEGYSVSREKKERFSLILESASTNQTSMYLCASRRQQSNTEAFFGQGTRLTVV.

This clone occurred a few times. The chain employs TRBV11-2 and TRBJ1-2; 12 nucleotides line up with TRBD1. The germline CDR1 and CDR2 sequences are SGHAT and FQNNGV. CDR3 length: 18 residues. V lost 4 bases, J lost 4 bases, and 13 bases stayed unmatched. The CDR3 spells CASSSIRGQGARRYGYTF. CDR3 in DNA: TGTGCCAGCAGCTCGATTCGGGGACAGGGGGCCCGACGCTATGGCTACACCTTC.

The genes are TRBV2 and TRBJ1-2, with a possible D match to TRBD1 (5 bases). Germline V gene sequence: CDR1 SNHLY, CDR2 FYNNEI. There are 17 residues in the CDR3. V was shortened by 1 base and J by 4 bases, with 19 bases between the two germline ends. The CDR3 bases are TGTGCCAGCAGTGAAGATGGGGGGATGCGGGCGCGCTATGGCTACACCTTC. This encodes CASSEDGGMRARYGYTF.

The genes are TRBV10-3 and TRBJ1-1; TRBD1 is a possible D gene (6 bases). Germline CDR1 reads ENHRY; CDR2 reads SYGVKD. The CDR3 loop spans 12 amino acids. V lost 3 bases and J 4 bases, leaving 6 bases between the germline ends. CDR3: CAISDRGTEAFF. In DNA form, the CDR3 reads TGTGCCATCAGTGACAGGGGCACTGAAGCTTTCTTT.

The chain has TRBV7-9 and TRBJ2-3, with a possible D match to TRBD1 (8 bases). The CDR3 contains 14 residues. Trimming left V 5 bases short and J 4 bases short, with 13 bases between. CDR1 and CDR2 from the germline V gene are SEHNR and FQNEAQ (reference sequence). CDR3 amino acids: CASSRTGRADTQYF. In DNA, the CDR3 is TGTGCCAGCAGCCGGACAGGGAGGGCAGATACGCAGTATTTT.

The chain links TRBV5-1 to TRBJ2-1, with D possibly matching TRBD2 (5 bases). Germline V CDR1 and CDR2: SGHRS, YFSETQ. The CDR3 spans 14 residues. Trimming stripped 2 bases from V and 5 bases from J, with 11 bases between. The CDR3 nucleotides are TGCGCCAGCAGCTTAGTAGGACTGGACAATGAGCAGTTCTTC. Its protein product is CASSLVGLDNEQFF.

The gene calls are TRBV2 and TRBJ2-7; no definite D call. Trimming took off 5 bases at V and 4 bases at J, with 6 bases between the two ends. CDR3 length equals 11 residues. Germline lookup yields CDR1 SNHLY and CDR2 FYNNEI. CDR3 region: CASSIEYEQYF. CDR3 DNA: TGTGCCAGCAGTATTGAGTACGAGCAGTACTTC.

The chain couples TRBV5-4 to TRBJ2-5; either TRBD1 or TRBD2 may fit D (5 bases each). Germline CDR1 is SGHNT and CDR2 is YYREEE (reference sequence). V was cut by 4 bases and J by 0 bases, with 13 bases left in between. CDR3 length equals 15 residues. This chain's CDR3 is CASSLGAGHQETQYF. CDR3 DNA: TGTGCCAGCAGCCTCGGGGCAGGTCACCAAGAGACCCAGTACTTC. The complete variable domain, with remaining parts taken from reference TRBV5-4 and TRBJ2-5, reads ETGVTQSPTHLIKTRGQQVTLRCSSQSGHNTVSWYQQALGQGPQFIFQYYREEENGRGNFPPRFSGLQFPNYSSELNVNALELDDSALYLCASSLGAGHQETQYFGPGTRLLVL.

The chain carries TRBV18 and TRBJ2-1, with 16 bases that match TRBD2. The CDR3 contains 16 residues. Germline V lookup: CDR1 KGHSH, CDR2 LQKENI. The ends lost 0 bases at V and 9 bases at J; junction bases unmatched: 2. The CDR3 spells CASSPPGLAGGREQFF. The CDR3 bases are TGTGCCAGCTCACCACCGGGACTAGCGGGGGGGCGTGAGCAGTTCTTC.

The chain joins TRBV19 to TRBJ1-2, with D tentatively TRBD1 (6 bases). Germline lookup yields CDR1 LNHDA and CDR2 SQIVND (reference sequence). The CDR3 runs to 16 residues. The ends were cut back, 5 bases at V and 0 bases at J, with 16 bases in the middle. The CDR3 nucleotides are TGTGCCAGTAGTCCCTCCGGGACAACCGCTAACTATGGCTACACCTTC. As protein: CASSPSGTTANYGYTF. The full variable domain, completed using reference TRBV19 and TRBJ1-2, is DGGITQSPKYLFRKEGQNVTLSCEQNLNHDAMYWYRQDPGQGLRLIYYSQIVNDFQKGDIAEGYSVSREKKESFPLTVTSAQKNPTAFYLCASSPSGTTANYGYTFGSGTRLTVV.

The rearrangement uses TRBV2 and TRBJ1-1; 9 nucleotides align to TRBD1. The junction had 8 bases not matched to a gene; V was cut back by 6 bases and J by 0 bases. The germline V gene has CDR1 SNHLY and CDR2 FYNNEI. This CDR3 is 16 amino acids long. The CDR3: CASRRGTGPLNTEAFF. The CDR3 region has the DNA TGTGCCAGCAGGCGTGGGACAGGGCCTCTGAACACTGAAGCTTTCTTT.

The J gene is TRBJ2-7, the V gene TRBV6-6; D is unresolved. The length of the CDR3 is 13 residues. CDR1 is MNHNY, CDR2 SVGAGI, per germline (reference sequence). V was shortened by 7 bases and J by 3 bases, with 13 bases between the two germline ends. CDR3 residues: CASTLRGRYEQYF. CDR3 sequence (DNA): TGTGCCAGCACCCTACGAGGACGCTACGAGCAGTACTTC.

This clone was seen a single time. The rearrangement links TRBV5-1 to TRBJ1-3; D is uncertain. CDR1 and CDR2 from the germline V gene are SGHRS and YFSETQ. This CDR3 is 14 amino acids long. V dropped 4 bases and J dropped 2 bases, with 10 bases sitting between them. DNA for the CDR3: TGCGCCAGCAGCCCTCAGGAGCCTGGAAACACCATATATTTT. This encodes CASSPQEPGNTIYF.

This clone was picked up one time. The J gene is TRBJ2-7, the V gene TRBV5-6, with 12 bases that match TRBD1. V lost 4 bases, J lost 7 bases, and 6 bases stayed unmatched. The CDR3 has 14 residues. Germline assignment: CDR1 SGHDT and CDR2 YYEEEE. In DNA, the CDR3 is TGTGCCAGCAGCCAGGGACAGGGGGCGTGGGAGCAGTACTTC. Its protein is CASSQGQGAWEQYF.

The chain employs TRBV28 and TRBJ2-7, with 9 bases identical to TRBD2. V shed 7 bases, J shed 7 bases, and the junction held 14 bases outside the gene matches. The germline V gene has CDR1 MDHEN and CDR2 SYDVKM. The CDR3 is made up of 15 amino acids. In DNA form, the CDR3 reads TGTGCCAGCACCCAAGCGGGTAGCGGGGGAGGTGAGCAGTACTTC. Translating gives CASTQAGSGGGEQYF.